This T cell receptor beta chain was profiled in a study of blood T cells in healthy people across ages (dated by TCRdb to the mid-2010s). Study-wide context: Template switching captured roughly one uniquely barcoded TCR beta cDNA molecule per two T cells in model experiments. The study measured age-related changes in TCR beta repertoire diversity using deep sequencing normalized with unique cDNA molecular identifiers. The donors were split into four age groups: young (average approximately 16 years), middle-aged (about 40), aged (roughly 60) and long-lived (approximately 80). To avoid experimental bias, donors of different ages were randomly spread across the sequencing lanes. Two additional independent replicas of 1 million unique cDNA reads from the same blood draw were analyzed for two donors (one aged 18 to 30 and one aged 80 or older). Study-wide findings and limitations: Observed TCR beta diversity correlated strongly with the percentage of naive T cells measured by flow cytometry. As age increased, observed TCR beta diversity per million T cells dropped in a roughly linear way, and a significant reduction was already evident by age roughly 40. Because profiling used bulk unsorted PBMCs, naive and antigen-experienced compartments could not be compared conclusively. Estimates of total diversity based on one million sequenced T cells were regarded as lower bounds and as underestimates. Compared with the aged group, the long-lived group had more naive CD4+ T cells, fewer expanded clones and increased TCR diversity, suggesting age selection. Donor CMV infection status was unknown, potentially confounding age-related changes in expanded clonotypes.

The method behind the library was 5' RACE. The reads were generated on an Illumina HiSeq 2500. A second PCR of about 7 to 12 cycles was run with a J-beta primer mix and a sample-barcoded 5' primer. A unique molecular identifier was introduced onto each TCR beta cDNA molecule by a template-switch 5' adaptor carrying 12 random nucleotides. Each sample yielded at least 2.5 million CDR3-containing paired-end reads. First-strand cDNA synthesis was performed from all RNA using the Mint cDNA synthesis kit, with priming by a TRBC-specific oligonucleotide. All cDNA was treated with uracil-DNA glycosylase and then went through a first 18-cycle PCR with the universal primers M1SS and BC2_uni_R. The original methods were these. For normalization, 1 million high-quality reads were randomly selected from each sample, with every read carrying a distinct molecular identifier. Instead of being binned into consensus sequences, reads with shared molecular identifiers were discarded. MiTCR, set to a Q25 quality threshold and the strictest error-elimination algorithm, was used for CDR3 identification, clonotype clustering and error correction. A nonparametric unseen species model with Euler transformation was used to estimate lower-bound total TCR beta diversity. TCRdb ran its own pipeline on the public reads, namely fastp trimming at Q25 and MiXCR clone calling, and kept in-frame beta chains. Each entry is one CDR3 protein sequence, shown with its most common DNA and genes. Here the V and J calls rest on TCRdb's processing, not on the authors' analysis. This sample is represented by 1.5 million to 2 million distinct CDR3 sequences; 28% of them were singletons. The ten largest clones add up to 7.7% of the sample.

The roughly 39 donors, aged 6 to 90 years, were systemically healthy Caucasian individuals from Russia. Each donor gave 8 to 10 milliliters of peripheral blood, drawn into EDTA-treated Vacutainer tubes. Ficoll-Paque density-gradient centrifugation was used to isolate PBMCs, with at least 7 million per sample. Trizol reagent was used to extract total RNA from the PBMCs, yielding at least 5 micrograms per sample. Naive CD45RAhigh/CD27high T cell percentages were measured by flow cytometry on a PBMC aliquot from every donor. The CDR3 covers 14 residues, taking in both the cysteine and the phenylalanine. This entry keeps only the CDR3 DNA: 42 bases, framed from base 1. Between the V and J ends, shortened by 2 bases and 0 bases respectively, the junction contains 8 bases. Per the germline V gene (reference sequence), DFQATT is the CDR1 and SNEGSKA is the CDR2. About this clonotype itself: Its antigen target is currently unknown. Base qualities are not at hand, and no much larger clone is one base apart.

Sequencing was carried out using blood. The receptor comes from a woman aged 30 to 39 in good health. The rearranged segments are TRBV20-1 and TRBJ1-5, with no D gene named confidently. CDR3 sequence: CSARPGDSNQPQHF. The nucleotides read TGCAGTGCTAGACCCGGAGATAGCAATCAGCCCCAGCATTTT.